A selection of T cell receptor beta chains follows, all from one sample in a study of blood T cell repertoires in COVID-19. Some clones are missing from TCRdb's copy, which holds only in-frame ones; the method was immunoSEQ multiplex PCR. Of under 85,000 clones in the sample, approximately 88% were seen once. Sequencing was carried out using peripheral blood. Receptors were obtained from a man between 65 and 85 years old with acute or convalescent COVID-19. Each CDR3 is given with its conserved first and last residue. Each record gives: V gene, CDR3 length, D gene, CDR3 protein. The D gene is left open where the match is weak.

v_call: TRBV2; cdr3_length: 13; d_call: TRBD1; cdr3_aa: CASRQGGTDTQYF
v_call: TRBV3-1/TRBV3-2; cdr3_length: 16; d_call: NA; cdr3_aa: CASSQPIKPTTNEQFF
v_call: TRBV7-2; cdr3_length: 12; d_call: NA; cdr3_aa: CASSPRGTEAFF
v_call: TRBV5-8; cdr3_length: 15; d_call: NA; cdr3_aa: CASSLGLISGNTIYF
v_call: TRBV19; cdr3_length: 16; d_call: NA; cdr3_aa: CASRDLLEGDTGELFF
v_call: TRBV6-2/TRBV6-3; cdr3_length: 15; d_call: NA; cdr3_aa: CASSYSIRGNTEAFF
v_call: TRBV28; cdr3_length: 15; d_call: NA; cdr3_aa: CASSLGGALTDTQYF
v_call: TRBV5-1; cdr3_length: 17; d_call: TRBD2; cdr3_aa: CASKVLAGGGSYNEQFF
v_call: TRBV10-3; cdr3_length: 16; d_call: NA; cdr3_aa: CAISESRWVGVVGYTF
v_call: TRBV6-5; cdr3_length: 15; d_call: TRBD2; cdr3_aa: CASTPGEGGRYEQYF
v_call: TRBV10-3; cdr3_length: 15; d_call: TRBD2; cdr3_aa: CAISEGLAPFNEQFF
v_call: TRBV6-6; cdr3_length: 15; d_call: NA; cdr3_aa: CASSSGGPATHEQYF
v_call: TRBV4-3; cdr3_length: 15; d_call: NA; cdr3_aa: CASSQEGTLKNIQYF
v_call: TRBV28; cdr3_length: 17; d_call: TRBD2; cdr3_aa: CASSFGLALSSYNEQFF
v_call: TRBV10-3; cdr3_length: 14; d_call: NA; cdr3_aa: CAISESPGEHEQYF
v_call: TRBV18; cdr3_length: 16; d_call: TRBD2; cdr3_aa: CASSGRLAGGRDTQYF
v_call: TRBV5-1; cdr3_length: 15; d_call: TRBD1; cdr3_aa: CASSLSQGASEKLFF
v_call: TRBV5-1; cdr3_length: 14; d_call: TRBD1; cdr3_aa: CASRTGTGTDTQYF
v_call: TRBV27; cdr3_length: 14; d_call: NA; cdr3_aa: CASSFGGLSTEAFF
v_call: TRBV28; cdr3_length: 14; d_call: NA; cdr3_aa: CASSLALFGTEAFF
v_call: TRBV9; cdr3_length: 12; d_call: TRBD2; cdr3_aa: CASRGLADTQYF
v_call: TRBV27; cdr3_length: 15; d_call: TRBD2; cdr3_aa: CASGALADIKNIQYF
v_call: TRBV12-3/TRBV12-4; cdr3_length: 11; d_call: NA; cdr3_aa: CASSPKEEQYF
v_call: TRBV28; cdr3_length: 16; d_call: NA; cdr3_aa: CASSLLGTAYNSPLHF
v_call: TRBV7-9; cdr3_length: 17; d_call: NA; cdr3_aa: CASSLEHSRFMNTEAFF
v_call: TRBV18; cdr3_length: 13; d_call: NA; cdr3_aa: CASSPPIRDEQFF
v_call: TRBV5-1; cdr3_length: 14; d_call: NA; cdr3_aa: CASSFEGSGYGYTF
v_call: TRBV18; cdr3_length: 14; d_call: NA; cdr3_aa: CASSLPTRQETQYF
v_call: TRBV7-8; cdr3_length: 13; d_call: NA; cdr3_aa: CASSFEHRDEQYF
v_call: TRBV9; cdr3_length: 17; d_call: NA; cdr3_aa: CASSVGPGSSGANVLTF
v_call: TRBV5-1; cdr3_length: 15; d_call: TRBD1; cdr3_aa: CASSPGTGQNQPQHF
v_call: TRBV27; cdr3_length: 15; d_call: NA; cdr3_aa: CASSLSPTGHYGYTF
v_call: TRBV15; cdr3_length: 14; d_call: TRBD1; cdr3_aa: CATSARQGTYEQYF
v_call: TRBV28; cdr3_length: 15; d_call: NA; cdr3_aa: CASSSLVTTNEKLFF
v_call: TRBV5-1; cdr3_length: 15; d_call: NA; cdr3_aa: CASTPLPANTGELFF
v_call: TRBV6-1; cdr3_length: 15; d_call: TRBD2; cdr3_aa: CASDGSGPYYNEQFF
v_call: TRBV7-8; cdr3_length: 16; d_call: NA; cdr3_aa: CASSSFDSVSAETQYF
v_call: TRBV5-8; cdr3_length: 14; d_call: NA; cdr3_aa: CASSLGLADYGYTF
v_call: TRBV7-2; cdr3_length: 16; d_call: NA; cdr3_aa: CASSLPDSAGLNGYTF
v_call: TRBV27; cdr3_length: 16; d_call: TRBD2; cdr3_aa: CASRPWAGGNTGELFF
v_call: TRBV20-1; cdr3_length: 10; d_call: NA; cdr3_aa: CSAILYTQYF
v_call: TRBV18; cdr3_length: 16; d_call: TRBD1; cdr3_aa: CASSPQSQTGGYEQYF
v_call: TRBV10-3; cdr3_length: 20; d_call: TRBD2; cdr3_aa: CAISEPGTSGLLSSYNEQFF
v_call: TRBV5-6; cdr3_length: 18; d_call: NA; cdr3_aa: CASSLEGLRVAYNSPLHF
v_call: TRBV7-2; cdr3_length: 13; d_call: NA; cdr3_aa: CASSLEYGGVEYF
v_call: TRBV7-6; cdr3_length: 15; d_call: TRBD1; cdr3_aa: CASSRRTGNTGELFF